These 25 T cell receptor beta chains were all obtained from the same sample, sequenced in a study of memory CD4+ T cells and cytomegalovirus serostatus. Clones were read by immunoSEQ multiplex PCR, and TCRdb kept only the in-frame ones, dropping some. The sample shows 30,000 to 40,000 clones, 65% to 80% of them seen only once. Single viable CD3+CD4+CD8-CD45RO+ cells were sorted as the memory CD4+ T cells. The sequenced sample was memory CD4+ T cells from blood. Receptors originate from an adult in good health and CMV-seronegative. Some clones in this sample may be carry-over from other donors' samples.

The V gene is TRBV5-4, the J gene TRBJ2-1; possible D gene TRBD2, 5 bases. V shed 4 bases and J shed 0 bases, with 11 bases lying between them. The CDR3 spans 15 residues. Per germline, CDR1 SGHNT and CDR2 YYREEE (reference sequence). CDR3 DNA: TGTGCCAGCAGCCCGGGGTATAGCTCCTACAATGAGCAGTTCTTC. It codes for CASSPGYSSYNEQFF. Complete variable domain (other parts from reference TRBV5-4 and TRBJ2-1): ETGVTQSPTHLIKTRGQQVTLRCSSQSGHNTVSWYQQALGQGPQFIFQYYREEENGRGNFPPRFSGLQFPNYSSELNVNALELDDSALYLCASSPGYSSYNEQFFGPGTRLTVL.

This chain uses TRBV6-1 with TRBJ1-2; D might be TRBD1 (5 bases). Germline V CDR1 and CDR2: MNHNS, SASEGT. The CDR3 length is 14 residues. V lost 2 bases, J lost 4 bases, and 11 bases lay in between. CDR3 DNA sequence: TGTGCCAGCAGTGAACGGGGGGGTTCCTATGGCTACACCTTC. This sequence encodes CASSERGGSYGYTF.

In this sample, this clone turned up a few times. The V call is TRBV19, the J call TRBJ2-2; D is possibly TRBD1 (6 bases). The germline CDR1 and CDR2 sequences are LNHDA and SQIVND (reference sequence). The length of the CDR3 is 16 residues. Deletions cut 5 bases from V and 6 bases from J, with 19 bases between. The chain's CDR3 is CASSGTTSIGAGELFF. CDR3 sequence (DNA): TGTGCCAGTAGTGGGACAACTAGTATAGGGGCCGGGGAGCTGTTTTTT.

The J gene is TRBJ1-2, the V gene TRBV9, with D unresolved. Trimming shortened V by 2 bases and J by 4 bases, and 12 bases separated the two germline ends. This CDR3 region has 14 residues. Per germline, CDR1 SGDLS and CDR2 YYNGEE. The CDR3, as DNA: TGTGCCAGCAGCGTCGATTCCTCTTCCTATGGCTACACCTTC. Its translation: CASSVDSSSYGYTF.

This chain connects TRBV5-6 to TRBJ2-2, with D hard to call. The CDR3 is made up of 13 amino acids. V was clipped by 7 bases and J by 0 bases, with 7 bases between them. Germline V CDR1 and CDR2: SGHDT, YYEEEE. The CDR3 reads CASRVTNTGELFF. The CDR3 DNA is TGTGCCAGCCGGGTCACGAACACCGGGGAGCTGTTTTTT. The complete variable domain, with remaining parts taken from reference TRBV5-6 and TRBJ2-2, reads DAGVTQSPTHLIKTRGQQVTLRCSPKSGHDTVSWYQQALGQGPQFIFQYYEEEERQRGNFPDRFSGHQFPNYSSELNVNALLLGDSALYLCASRVTNTGELFFGEGSRLTVL.

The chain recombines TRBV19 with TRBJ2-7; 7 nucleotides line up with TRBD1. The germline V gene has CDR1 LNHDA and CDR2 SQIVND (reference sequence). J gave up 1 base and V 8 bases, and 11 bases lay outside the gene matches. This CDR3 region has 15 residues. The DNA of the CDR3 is TGTGCCAGTTCGATCCGGGACAGTCGTTCCTACGAGCAGTACTTC. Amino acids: CASSIRDSRSYEQYF.

DNA for the CDR3: TGTGCTAGTGGGGGGACAGGGCTCTTCCCTCCTGAAGCTTTCTTT. It encodes CASGGTGLFPPEAFF. V usage is TRBV12-5 and J usage is TRBJ1-1; TRBD1 matches at 9 bases. Germline loops: CDR1 LGHNT, CDR2 FRNRAP. This CDR3 region has 15 residues. V dropped 6 bases and J dropped 6; count of bases not matched to a gene: 11.

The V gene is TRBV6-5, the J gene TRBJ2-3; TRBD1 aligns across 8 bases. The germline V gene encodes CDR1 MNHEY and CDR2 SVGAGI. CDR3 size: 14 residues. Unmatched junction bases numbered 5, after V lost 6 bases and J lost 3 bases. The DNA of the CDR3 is TGTGCCAGCAGGGGCCGGACAGGGACAGATACGCAGTATTTT. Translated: CASRGRTGTDTQYF.

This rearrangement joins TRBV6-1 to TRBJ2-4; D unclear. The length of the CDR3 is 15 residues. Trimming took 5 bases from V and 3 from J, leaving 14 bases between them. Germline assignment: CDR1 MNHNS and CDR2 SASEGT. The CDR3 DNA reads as TGTGCCAGCAGTAATGACGGGTTGGGCAAAAACATTCAGTACTTC. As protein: CASSNDGLGKNIQYF.

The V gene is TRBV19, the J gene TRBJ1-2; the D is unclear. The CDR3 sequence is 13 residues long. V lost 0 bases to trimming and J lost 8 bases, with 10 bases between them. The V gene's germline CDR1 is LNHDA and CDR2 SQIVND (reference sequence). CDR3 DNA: TGTGCCAGTAGTATAGATCGGTCAGCGGGCTACACCTTC. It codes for CASSIDRSAGYTF.

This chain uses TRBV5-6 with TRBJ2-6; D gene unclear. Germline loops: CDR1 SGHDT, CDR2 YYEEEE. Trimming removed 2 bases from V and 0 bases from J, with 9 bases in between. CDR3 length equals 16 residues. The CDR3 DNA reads TGTGCCAGCAGCTTCCTACTCGGCTCTGGGGCCAACGTCCTGACTTTC. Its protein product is CASSFLLGSGANVLTF.

The CDR3 loop is CASSWSGGNQPQHF. The CDR3 DNA is TGTGCCAGCAGCTGGTCTGGGGGTAATCAGCCCCAGCATTTT. The chain carries TRBV5-8 and TRBJ1-5, with D perhaps TRBD1 (5 bases). Germline V gene lookup returns CDR1 SGHTS and CDR2 YDEGEE. Trimming cost V 3 bases and J 4 bases, with 11 bases left between them. The CDR3 runs 14 residues.

The CDR3 protein is CASRSSAQPQHF. CDR3 DNA: TGTGCCAGTAGGTCATCGGCCCAGCCCCAGCATTTT. The rearrangement links TRBV19 to TRBJ1-5; no clear D. Germline V gene data show CDR1 as LNHDA and CDR2 as SQIVND (reference sequence). The CDR3 totals 12 residues. The germline V and J ends were trimmed by 6 bases and 7 bases, with 10 bases remaining between them.

CDR3 DNA: TGTGCCAGCAGCCAAATGACTAGGGCTGGCTACACCTTC. Translating it yields CASSQMTRAGYTF. The chain couples TRBV28 to TRBJ1-2; D remains unclear. The V gene lost 6 bases and the J gene lost 7 bases, with 15 bases spanning the gap. Germline V gene lookup returns CDR1 MDHEN and CDR2 SYDVKM. This CDR3 region has 13 residues.

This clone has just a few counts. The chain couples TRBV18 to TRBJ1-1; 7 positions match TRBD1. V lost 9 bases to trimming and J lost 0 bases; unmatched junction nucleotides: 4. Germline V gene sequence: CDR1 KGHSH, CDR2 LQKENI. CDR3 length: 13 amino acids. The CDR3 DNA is TGTGCCAGTGCGGGACAGTTGAACACTGAAGCTTTCTTT. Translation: CASAGQLNTEAFF.

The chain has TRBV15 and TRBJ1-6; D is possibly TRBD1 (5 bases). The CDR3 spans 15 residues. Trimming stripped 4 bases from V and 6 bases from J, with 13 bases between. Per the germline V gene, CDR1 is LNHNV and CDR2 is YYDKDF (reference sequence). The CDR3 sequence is CATSTERGVNSPLHF. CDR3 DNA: TGTGCCACCAGCACCGAACGAGGGGTTAATTCACCCCTCCACTTT.

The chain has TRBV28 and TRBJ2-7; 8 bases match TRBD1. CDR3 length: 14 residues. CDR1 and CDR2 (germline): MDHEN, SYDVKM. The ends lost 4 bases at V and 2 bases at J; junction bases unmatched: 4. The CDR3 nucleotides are TGTGCCAGCAGTTCGGGACAGGCAACCTACGAGCAGTACTTC. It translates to CASSSGQATYEQYF.

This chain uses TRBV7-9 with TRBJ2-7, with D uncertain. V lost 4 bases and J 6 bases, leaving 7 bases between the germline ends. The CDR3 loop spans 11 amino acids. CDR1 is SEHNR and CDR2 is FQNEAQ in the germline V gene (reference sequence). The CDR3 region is CASSSAAEQYF. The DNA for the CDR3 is TGTGCCAGCAGCTCTGCGGCCGAGCAGTACTTC.

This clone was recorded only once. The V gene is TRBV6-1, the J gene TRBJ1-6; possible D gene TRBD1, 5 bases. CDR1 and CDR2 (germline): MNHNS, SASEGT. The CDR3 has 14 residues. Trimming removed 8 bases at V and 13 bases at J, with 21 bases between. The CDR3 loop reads CASYPPQGGGPLHF. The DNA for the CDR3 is TGTGCCAGCTACCCCCCCCAGGGCGGCGGGCCCCTCCACTTT.

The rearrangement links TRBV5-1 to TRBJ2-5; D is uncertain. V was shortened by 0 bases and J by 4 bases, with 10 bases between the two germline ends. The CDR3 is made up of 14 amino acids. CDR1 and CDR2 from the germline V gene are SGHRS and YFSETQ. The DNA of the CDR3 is TGCGCCAGCAGCTTGGAAGGACGTAGAGAGACCCAGTACTTC. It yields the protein CASSLEGRRETQYF.

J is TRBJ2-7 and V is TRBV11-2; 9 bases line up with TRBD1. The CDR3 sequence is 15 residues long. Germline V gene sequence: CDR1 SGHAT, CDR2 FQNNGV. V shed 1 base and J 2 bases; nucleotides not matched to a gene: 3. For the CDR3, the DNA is TGTGCCAGCAGCTTAGGGACAGGGGCCGCCTACGAGCAGTACTTC. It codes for CASSLGTGAAYEQYF.

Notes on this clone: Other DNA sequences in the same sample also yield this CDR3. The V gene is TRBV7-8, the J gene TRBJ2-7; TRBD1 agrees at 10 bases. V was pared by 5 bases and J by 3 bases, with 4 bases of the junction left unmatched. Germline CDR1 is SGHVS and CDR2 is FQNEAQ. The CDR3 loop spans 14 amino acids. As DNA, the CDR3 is TGTGCCAGCAGCACCGGGACAGGGGTCTACGAGCAGTACTTC. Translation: CASSTGTGVYEQYF.

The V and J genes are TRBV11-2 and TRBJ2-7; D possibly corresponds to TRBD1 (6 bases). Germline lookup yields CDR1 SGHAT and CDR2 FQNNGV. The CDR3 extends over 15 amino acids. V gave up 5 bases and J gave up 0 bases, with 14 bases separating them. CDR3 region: CASSIGQRSSYEQYF. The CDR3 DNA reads TGTGCCAGCAGCATCGGACAGAGGAGCTCCTACGAGCAGTACTTC.

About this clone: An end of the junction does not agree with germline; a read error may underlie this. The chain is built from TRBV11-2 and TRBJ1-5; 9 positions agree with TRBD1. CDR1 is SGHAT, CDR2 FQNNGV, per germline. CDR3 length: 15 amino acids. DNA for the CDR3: TGTGCCAGCAGCTTGACCACAGGGGGCAACCAGCCCCAGCATTTT. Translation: CASSLTTGGNQPQHF.

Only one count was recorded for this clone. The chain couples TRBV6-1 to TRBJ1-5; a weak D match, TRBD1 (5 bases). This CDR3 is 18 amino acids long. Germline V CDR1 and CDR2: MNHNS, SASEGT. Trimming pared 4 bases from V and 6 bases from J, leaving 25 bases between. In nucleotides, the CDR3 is TGTGCCAGCAGTGTAATCCTAATGGGGCCAGAAATCCCTCAGCCCCAGCATTTT. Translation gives CASSVILMGPEIPQPQHF.